The subject of this entry is one T cell receptor (beta chain). This clone was seen a single time. Its antigen is still unknown. Base quality data are lacking; no much larger clone is found one base away. This record comes from a study of cytomegalovirus exposure and HLA in healthy donors (dated by TCRdb to about 2017). Regarding the study in general: In an earlier analysis of roughly 500 of the donors, about 260 Gb of sequence data and 120 million or so unique TCR beta sequences from 150 million to 200 million T cells were reported. An early release that covered roughly 600 HLA-typed donors contained approximately 300 gigabases of sequencing data and around 80 million unique TCR sequences. Among the roughly 390 genotyped donors, approximately 82% belonged to the genetic ancestry cluster associated with self-reported Caucasian donors. The study aimed to test whether signatures of past pathogen exposure could be identified by cataloging public T cell receptors. The study used immunosequencing to profile the T cell repertoires of around 600 subjects and linked those repertoires to cytomegalovirus serostatus. A separate validation cohort of 100 to 150 different subjects was used in addition to the roughly 720-subject first cohort. To predict cytomegalovirus infection status, the study brought together high-throughput TCR immunosequencing, statistical association of individual TCRs with disease status, and machine learning. A later analysis re-analyzed previously published TCR beta repertoires from approximately 670 donors and added high-resolution HLA genotyping to study TCR occurrence patterns. The later analysis used no new phenotypic data to find candidate immune exposures, relying instead on TCR beta sequences and their occurrence across donors. In an earlier analysis of 587 of the donors, high-throughput TCR beta sequencing was used to judge whether each TCR beta V gene segment behaved as functional or pseudogenic. Alongside the repertoire data, information on donor age, sex, ethnicity and CMV serostatus was compiled. A later genetic analysis took genome-wide SNP genotypes for about 65% of the roughly 670 donors and used that subset as a discovery cohort. Every discovery cohort repertoire had been produced on one sequencing platform. Class I and class II HLA loci were covered by the typing at four-digit resolution. Typing coverage varied by locus: roughly 620-630 donors for A, B, C, DRB1 and DQB1; roughly 510 for DQA1; some 610 for DPA1; fewer than 480 for DPB1. Four to six DR-DQ haplotypes were handled as single units for association and clustering because linkage in the cohort was strong. Across some 400 genotyped donors of the cohort, an average of roughly 250,000 unique TCR beta nucleotide sequences per donor were sequenced, and 15% to 20% of those sequences were non-productive.

The cohort was made up of 500 to 800 healthy bone marrow donors. At the time of sampling, all cohort members were nominally healthy, though unrecorded immune exposures were likely present. The donor was CMV seronegative and belonged to the group of under 400 seronegative cohort members. Each donor provided a peripheral blood sample, and peripheral blood mononuclear cells were used for TCR beta sequencing. Genomic DNA extraction from the blood cell samples was performed with the Qiagen DNeasy Blood Extraction Kit. CDR1 and CDR2, looked up from the germline V gene, are MNHNS and SASEGT. The CDR3 runs 15 residues from the cysteine to the phenylalanine. Only the CDR3 DNA is retained, 45 bases long and in frame from the first base. V was cut back by 8 bases and J by 1 base, leaving a gap of 17 bases between them. What the work shows at the level of the full study, not this receptor alone: According to a later analysis, parvovirus B19, influenza, CMV and Epstein-Barr virus appeared linked to several top co-occurrence clusters. Specific HLA alleles were associated with 16,951 TCR beta sequences at a false discovery rate of 0.05 in a later analysis. A cluster of highly shared sequence variants was judged likely to represent a technical artifact of the sequencing pipeline. Because HLA typing was missing for some donors at each locus, association tests included only the typed subset. The presence/absence analyses assumed that sequencing depth was roughly uniform across donors, and that assumption may not be true. Compared with the roughly 710-donor mean, donors in an Asian-associated ancestry cluster had fewer N-insertions in productive TCRs, according to a later genetic analysis. The authors suggested that the approach could potentially be extended to other disease states and immunological phenotypes. Some IMGT-functional V segments, including TRBV6-2 and TRBV6-3, could not be distinguished by the 87-base-pair reads and were therefore excluded. In a later analysis, the rate of TCR association differed among HLA loci, with DRB1 alleles having the most associated TCRs and HLA-C alleles having the fewest. In a later genetic analysis, a missense DCLRE1C variant was associated with V-gene and J-gene trimming of TCR beta chains, and the association was replicated in an independent cohort. Because counts were too low, about 15 rarely observed V segments, including chromosome 9 orphons, were left out of the earlier analysis of some 600 of the donors. A further reported finding was that TCR beta sequences accurately predicted the HLA-A and HLA-B alleles for most subjects in the first cohort. In vitro tests confirmed that a few of the cytomegalovirus-associated TCR beta chains recognize cytomegalovirus antigens. Immune exposure information for the cohort was limited to CMV serostatus. Linkage disequilibrium might explain the correlated functional status among segregating V segments, but an unknown experimental factor could not be ruled out. In the study, approximately 150 TCR beta chains were listed as associated with cytomegalovirus. A later analysis found that HLA-associated TCR beta chains were more clonally expanded and had lower generation probabilities than equally common non-associated chains. Most TCR sequences were seen in very few donors, while some public TCRs were found in many individuals. When HLA alleles, especially DR and DQ, strongly co-occurred, attributing TCR associations to individual alleles was difficult. This cohort had only TCR beta chains sequenced, and the lack of alpha or paired-chain data limited which features could be detected. Most CMV-associated TCR beta chains appeared to be HLA-restricted in a later analysis, and the HLA associations seemed to be driven largely by CMV exposure. An earlier analysis of some 590 of the donors showed that most TCR beta V segments appeared in productive rearrangements either about 90% or about 30% of the time, which broadly matched IMGT annotations. The classifier was reported to diagnose cytomegalovirus status with high specificity and sensitivity in both the original and validation cohorts.

Receptor libraries were prepared by the immunoSEQ multiplex PCR assay. A mixture of 60 forward primers for TCR Vbeta segments and 13 reverse primers for TCR Jbeta segments was used in the multiplex PCR. Amplification of the CDR3 region of rearranged TCR beta genes was performed with a multiplex PCR assay on genomic DNA. The amplified TCR beta libraries were sequenced on the Illumina HiSeq System as 87-base-pair reads. On the authors' methods: In a later analysis, about 80 million unique TCR beta chains were counted across the approximately 640 repertoires, and roughly 9.9 million of these chains were shared by at least two donors. A nearest-neighbor algorithm error-corrected the raw reads and collapsed the reads into unique sequences, merging closely related sequences to remove PCR and sequencing errors. CDR3 sequences were aligned to IMGT reference sequences to assign V, D and J gene segments. For a sequence to be retained, a match of at least six nucleotides to both a V gene segment and a J gene segment was required. Rearrangements were classified as productive when the CDR3 lacked stop codons and remained in frame with V and J, and all other rearrangements were classified as non-productive. CDR3 was defined according to IMGT convention as the region running from the second conserved V-encoded cysteine to the conserved J-encoded phenylalanine. The earlier analysis of some 550 of the donors excluded any sequence lacking an unambiguous match to a single V gene segment. An earlier analysis of about 600 of the donors called V segments functional above 56.7% productive rearrangements and segregating when the between-donor standard deviation exceeded 5%. A statistical classification framework was developed to diagnose cytomegalovirus status using the catalog of TCR beta chain sequences. V and J gene assignment, in a later analysis, came from comparing TCR nucleotide sequences with IMGT/GENE-DB human TR gene sequences. A later analysis assigned CDR3 sequences and most-parsimonious VDJ recombination scenarios with the TCRdist pipeline. In a later analysis, each TCR beta chain was defined by its CDR3 amino acid sequence together with its V-gene family, and reads lacking a unique V-gene family were excluded. To address suspected cross-contamination and a sequencing artifact, a later analysis removed 550 to 750 highly shared, low-generation-probability nucleotide sequences. In a later analysis, a clonal expansion index was calculated for each public chain from normalized within-repertoire ranks of inferred template counts. Generation probabilities in a later analysis came from a VDJ recombination model fitted to out-of-frame rearrangements, and those results were checked against IGoR. A later analysis scored TCR-TCR, TCR-HLA and TCR-CMV co-occurrence with hypergeometric tests, applying a repertoire-size bias correction to TCR pairs. In a later analysis, false discovery rates were estimated by permuting HLA or CMV assignments 20 times. In a later analysis, co-occurring TCRs were grouped using DBSCAN, with TCRdist sequence similarity added in when clustering inside HLA-allele-positive subsets. For co-occurrence clustering, repertoires with fewer than 30,000 or more than 120,000 public chains were excluded, along with a handful of repertoires with anomalous nucleotide sharing. Held by TCRdb, this immuneACCESS table contains in-frame sequences only and omits some clones. Under half of the omission traces to an unresolved V gene where checked; the cause of the rest is unknown. D and trimming come from the DNA, and the V and J calls and clone size come from that table. This sample comprises fewer than 130,000 clones, approximately 83% of them detected only once. Around 2% of the sample goes to the ten largest clones.

The rearrangement combines TRBV6-1 with TRBJ1-1; a weak D assignment points to TRBD1 (6 bases agree). Material: PBMCs. The receptor was isolated from a man aged 40-55 years in good health and CMV-seronegative. At the DNA level, the sequence is TGTGCCAGCCGTCCTGTGGGGGCGCCGAACACTGAAGCTTTCTTT. This encodes CASRPVGAPNTEAFF.